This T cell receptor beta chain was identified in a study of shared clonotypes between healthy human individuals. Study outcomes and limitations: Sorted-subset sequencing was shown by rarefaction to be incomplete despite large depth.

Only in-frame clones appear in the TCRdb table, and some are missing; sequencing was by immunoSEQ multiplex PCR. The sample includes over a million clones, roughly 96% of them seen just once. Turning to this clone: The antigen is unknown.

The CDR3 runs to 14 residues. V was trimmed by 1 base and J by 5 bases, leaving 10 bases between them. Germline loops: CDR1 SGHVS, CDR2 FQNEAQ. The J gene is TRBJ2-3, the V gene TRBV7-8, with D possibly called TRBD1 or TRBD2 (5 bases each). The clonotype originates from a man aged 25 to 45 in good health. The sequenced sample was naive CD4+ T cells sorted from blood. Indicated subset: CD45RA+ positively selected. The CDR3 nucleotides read TGTGCCAGCAGCTTAGACAGGAGCGGAGATACGCAGTATTTT. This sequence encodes CASSLDRSGDTQYF.